One TCR beta chain is described in this entry. The CDR3 is 15 amino acids. Trimming removed 5 bases from V and 8 bases from J; junction bases left unmatched: 9. Germline lookup yields CDR1 KGHSH and CDR2 LQKENI. The data belong to a study of blood T cell repertoires in COVID-19. The authors' processing: Amplification of reference gene primers provided the estimated nucleated cell counts. Assay used: immunoSEQ multiplex PCR; TCRdb lists only in-frame clones, some missing. V and J calls and clone size are as listed in that table; D and trimming were resolved from the DNA. Altogether about 120,000 clones are present, approximately 83% being singletons, with the ten largest covering 3.5% to 5.5%.

The chain employs TRBV18 and TRBJ1-2, with 12 positions matching TRBD1. The clonotype originates from a woman in her seventies with acute or convalescent COVID-19. Sequencing was performed on peripheral blood. DNA of the CDR3: TGTGCCAGCTCAGGATCCGGGACAGGGGGCGAGGGCTACACCTTC. Encoded protein: CASSGSGTGGEGYTF. Supplemented by reference TRBV18 and TRBJ1-2, the full variable domain reads NAGVMQNPRHLVRRRGQEARLRCSPMKGHSHVYWYRQLPEEGLKFMVYLQKENIIDESGMPKERFSAEFPKEGPSILRIQQVVRGDSAAYFCASSGSGTGGEGYTFGSGTRLTVV.